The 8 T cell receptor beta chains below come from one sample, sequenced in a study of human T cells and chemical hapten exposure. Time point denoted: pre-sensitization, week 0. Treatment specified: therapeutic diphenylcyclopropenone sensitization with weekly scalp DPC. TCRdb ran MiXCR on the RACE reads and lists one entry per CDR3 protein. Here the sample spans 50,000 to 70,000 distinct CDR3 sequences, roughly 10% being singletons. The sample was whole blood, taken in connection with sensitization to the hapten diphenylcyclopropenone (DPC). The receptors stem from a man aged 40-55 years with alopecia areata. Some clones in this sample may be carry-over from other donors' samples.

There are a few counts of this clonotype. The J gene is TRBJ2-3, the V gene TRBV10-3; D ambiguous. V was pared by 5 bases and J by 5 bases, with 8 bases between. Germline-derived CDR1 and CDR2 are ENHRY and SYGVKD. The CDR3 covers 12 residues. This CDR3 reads CAISRDEDTQYF. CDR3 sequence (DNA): TGTGCCATCAGTCGTGATGAAGATACGCAGTATTTT.

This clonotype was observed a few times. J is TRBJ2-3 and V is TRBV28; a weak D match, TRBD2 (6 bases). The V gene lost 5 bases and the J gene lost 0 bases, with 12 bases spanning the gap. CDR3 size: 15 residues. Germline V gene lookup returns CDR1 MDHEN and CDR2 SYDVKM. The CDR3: CASSLPSASTDTQYF. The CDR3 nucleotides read TGTGCCAGCAGTCTCCCTAGCGCTAGCACAGATACGCAGTATTTT.

Written as DNA, the CDR3 is TGTGCCAGCAGCCGAGCCGGGACAGGCAATTCACCCCTCCACTTT. Translated, it gives CASSRAGTGNSPLHF. The V gene is TRBV6-5, the J gene TRBJ1-6, with TRBD1 matching 8 bases. V lost 6 bases, J lost 7 bases, and 8 bases stayed unmatched. The CDR3 consists of 15 residues. Germline V gene lookup returns CDR1 MNHEY and CDR2 SVGAGI.

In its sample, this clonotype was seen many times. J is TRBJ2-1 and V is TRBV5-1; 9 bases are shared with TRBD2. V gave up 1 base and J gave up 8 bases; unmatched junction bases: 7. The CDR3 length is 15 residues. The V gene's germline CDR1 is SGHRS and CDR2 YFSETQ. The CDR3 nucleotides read TGCGCCAGCAGCTTGAGTAGCGGGAGTGTGTATGAGCAGTTCTTC. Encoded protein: CASSLSSGSVYEQFF.

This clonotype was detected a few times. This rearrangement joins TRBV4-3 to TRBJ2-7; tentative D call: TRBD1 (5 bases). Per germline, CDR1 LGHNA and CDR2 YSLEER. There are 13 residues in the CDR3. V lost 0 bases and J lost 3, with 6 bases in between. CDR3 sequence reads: CASSQDRDYEQYF. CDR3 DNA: TGCGCCAGCAGCCAAGACAGGGACTACGAGCAGTACTTC.

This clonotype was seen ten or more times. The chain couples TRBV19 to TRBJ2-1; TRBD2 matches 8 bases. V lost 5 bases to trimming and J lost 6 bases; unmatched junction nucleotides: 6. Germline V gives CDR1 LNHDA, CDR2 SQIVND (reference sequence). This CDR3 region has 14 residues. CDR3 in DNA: TGTGCCAGTAGTTACAGCGGGAGTTTCAATGAGCAGTTCTTC. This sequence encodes CASSYSGSFNEQFF.

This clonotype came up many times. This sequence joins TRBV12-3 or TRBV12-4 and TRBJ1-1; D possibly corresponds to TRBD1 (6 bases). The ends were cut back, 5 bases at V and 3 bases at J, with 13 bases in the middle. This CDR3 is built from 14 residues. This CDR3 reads CASSVGGMDTEAFF. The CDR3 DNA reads TGTGCCAGCAGTGTAGGGGGGATGGACACTGAAGCTTTCTTT.

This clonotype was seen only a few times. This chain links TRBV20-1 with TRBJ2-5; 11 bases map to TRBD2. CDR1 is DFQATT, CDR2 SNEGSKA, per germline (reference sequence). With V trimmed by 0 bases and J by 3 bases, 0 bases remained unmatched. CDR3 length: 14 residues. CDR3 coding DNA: TGCAGTGCTAGAGAACTAGCGGGAGAAGAGACCCAGTACTTC. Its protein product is CSARELAGEETQYF.